This TCR beta chain derives from a study of shared T cell receptors in the human thymus. V was pared by 7 bases and J by 3 bases, with 17 bases between. The CDR3 is 15 amino acids. The germline CDR1 and CDR2 sequences are SGHTA and FQGNSA. Produced via immunoSEQ multiplex PCR; TCRdb's table is partial and in-frame only. The sample carries around 340,000 clones, over 90% recorded once. The receptor comes from a human donor. Source material: thymocytes. The chain couples TRBV7-2 to TRBJ2-3; tentative D call: TRBD1 (5 bases). This chain's CDR3 is CASMGPERGTDTQYF. In DNA, the CDR3 is TGTGCCAGCATGGGCCCAGAAAGGGGTACAGATACGCAGTATTTT.